These T cell receptor beta chains were read from a single sample in a study of beta chain features in type 1 diabetes. The data were produced by immunoSEQ multiplex PCR, yet TCRdb's version contains in-frame clones alone and is incomplete. The data contain roughly 450,000 clones, 11% of them seen just once; the ten biggest clones take up 0.035% to 0.05%. What was sequenced was naive CD4+ T cells from blood. These TCRs come from a woman between 18 and 29 years old in good health. CDR3s include the opening cysteine and the closing phenylalanine or tryptophan. The D gene is left open where the match is weak. Part of the rows lack a size; the others show once, few, many or a class for expanded clones.

NA NA TRBJ2-4 TRBV25-1 TGTGCCAGCAGTCCGGGACCGGCCAAAAACATTCAGTACTTC CASSPGPAKNIQYF
NA NA TRBJ2-2 TRBV2 TGTGCCAGCAGTGATTGGGGCCCCACCGGGGATCTGTTTTTT CASSDWGPTGDLFF
NA NA TRBJ2-6 TRBV5-1 TGCGCCAGCAGCCAACAGGGTGTGGCCAACGTCCTGACTTTC CASSQQGVANVLTF
NA NA TRBJ2-5 TRBV30 TGTGCCTGGAGTGTTGGGGAGACCCAGTACTTC CAWSVGETQYF
few NA TRBJ2-5 TRBV7-9 TGTGCCAGCAGCTTAGCGGGGCAGCGCCAAGAGACCCAGTACTTC CASSLAGQRQETQYF
few NA TRBJ2-3 TRBV2 TGTGCCAGCAGTGGGGGTCCTATCACAGATACGCAGTATTTT CASSGGPITDTQYF
NA TRBD2 TRBJ2-7 TRBV30 TGTGCCTGGAGGGGGCCTAGCGGGCAGTACGAGCAGTACTTC CAWRGPSGQYEQYF
few NA TRBJ2-2 TRBV30 TGTGCCTGGAGGACGGGGGAGAAGGGCACCGGGGAGCTGTTTTTT CAWRTGEKGTGELFF
NA NA TRBJ1-5 TRBV7-2 TGTGCCAGCAGCTTGAGCAATCAGCCCCAGCATTTT CASSLSNQPQHF
NA NA TRBJ2-5 TRBV7-9 TGTGCCAGCAGCTACCTGACAGGCCTTGGGTACTTC CASSYLTGLGYF
few NA TRBJ2-1 TRBV5-1 TGCGCCAGCAGCTGGACCGGGACGGACTACAATGAGCAGTTCTTC CASSWTGTDYNEQFF
NA TRBD1 TRBJ2-1 TRBV2 TGTGCCAGCAGTGAGGAGGACAGGGAATACAATGAGCAGTTCTTC CASSEEDREYNEQFF
NA NA TRBJ1-5 TRBV9 TGTGCCAGCAGCGTAGGGACCATTCAGCCCCAGCATTTT CASSVGTIQPQHF
few TRBD1 TRBJ1-2 TRBV18 TGTGCCAGCTCACCAATCGTACAGGGGTCATTTCTCTATGGCTACACCTTC CASSPIVQGSFLYGYTF
few TRBD1 TRBJ2-5 TRBV5-1 TGCGCCAGCAGCTGGGACAGCCAAGAGACCCAGTACTTC CASSWDSQETQYF
NA NA TRBJ2-4 TRBV6-5 TGTGCCAGCAGCAGAGACGGCCTCAAAAACATTCAGTACTTC CASSRDGLKNIQYF
NA NA TRBJ1-5 TRBV18 TGTGCCAGCTCACCAGGCGGGAGCAATCAGCCCCAGCATTTT CASSPGGSNQPQHF
few NA TRBJ2-2 TRBV2 TGTGCCAGCAGTCGGTGGACCGGGGAGCTGTTTTTT CASSRWTGELFF
NA NA TRBJ2-5 TRBV27 TGTGCCAGCAGCCTAACGCGACTGAGCCAAGAGACCCAGTACTTC CASSLTRLSQETQYF
NA TRBD2 TRBJ2-5 TRBV28 TGTGCCAGCAGTTCCGGGGGGAACGGACAAGAGACCCAGTACTTC CASSSGGNGQETQYF
NA NA TRBJ2-1 TRBV15 TGTGCCACCAGCAGAGATCTTCCGGGACCCATAGGCAATGAGCAGTTCTTC CATSRDLPGPIGNEQFF
NA NA TRBJ2-3 TRBV6-5 TGTGCCAGCAGTTACTCATGGGGTGTGGGCCCAGATACGCAGTATTTT CASSYSWGVGPDTQYF
few NA TRBJ2-7 TRBV10-3 TGTGCCATCAGGGACTCCTACGAGCAGTACTTC CAIRDSYEQYF
NA NA TRBJ2-1 TRBV15 TGTGCCACCAGCAGAGATCGGCCGGCCGTTCAGTTCTTC CATSRDRPAVQFF
few NA TRBJ1-2 TRBV10-3 TGTGCCATACAGGTTAACTATGGCTACACCTTC CAIQVNYGYTF
few NA TRBJ2-5 TRBV7-9 TGTGCCAGCAGCTTAGGTGTTTCGTGGAAGACCCAGTACTTC CASSLGVSWKTQYF
NA TRBD1 TRBJ2-2 TRBV6-6 TGTGCCAGCACTCCAAGGACAGGGACGAACACCGGGGAGCTGTTTTTT CASTPRTGTNTGELFF
few NA TRBJ2-3 TRBV4-3 TGCGCCAGCAGCCAAGTGTTCAGGGGAGGAGATACGCAGTATTTT CASSQVFRGGDTQYF
NA TRBD1 TRBJ1-4 TRBV6-5 TGTGCCAGCAGTAGATCGGGACAGGGAAATGAAAAACTGTTTTTT CASSRSGQGNEKLFF
few NA TRBJ2-3 TRBV9 TGTGCCAGCAGCCGGCAGGGCCGGGGCACAGATACGCAGTATTTT CASSRQGRGTDTQYF
few NA TRBJ2-1 TRBV7-9 TGTGCCAGCAGCTTAGTGGGGGAGCAGTTCTTC CASSLVGEQFF
NA NA TRBJ2-5 TRBV7-2 TGTGCCAGCAGCCCGGAGTTGGAGACCCAGTACTTC CASSPELETQYF
NA NA TRBJ2-5 TRBV9 TGTGCCAGCAGCAAGAGCGTAGCGTCACTCCAAGAGACCCAGTACTTC CASSKSVASLQETQYF
NA NA TRBJ2-5 TRBV28 TGTGCCAGCAGTTTAGAGACCTGGTCAAGGGCCCAGTACTTC CASSLETWSRAQYF
many NA TRBJ2-4 TRBV9 TGTGCCAGCAGCCTAGGGGGGTCCAAAAACATTCAGTACTTC CASSLGGSKNIQYF
NA TRBD1 TRBJ2-4 TRBV9 TGTGCCAGCAGCCCCGGGACAGAAAACATTCAGTACTTC CASSPGTENIQYF
few TRBD1 TRBJ1-1 TRBV18 TGTGCCAGCTCACCAGACAGGGTAGTGGCGAACACTGAAGCTTTCTTT CASSPDRVVANTEAFF
few NA TRBJ2-4 TRBV11-2 TGTGCCAGCAGCTTAGCAGGGAGTGAAAACATTCAGTACTTC CASSLAGSENIQYF
once NA TRBJ1-2 TRBV5-6 TGTGCCAGCAGCTTGGCCGGTGGGCAGGGCACCTTC CASSLAGGQGTF
NA NA TRBJ1-5 TRBV7-2 TGTGCCAGCAGTCGGGACATACATAGCAATCAGCCCCAGCATTTT CASSRDIHSNQPQHF
few NA TRBJ1-2 TRBV29-1 TGCAGCGCCGGGGGGTTGGGCTATGGCTACACCTTC CSAGGLGYGYTF
NA NA TRBJ2-5 TRBV5-4 TGTGCCAGCAGTTTCGATTGGAAGGAGACCCAGTACTTC CASSFDWKETQYF
NA TRBD2 TRBJ2-7 TRBV27 TGTGCCAGCAGTTCCTATGGGGGAGGGCTCTACGAGCAGTACTTC CASSSYGGGLYEQYF
NA NA TRBJ2-3 TRBV7-3 TGTGCCAGCAGCTCAGGGTCAGATACGCAGTATTTT CASSSGSDTQYF
NA NA TRBJ2-1 TRBV5-1 TGCGCCAGCAGCTTGGTGCAGGCCGCCAATGAGCAGTTCTTC CASSLVQAANEQFF
few NA TRBJ2-7 TRBV7-6 TGTGCCAGCGGGGGCACGCGGGAGAGCTCCTACGAGCAGTACTTC CASGGTRESSYEQYF
few NA TRBJ2-3 TRBV7-3 TGTGCCAGCGGTGGCGTTAGCACAGATACGCAGTATTTT CASGGVSTDTQYF
NA NA TRBJ2-5 TRBV7-6 TGTGCCAGCAGCTTCTCCTGGACCAGAAGTTCACAAGAGACCCAGTACTTC CASSFSWTRSSQETQYF
few NA TRBJ2-7 TRBV27 TGTGCCAGCAGAACAGGGCGGGTAGGCTACAAGCAGTACTTC CASRTGRVGYKQYF
few TRBD2 TRBJ2-1 TRBV5-6 TGTGCCAGCAGCCCCGGGAGGTACAATGAGCAGTTCTTC CASSPGRYNEQFF
few NA TRBJ1-1 TRBV10-3 TGTGCCAGCAGTGAAGCCGCGAGGGTAGGGAGCACTGAAGCTTTCTTT CASSEAARVGSTEAFF